This is a list of T cell receptor beta chains from one sample in a study of blood T cell repertoires in COVID-19. Profiling relied on immunoSEQ multiplex PCR, and the TCRdb table lists in-frame clones only, not all of them. The sample carries 250,000 to 300,000 clones, about 89% recorded once. The sequenced sample was PBMCs or T cells enriched from blood (not recorded which). Receptors were obtained from a man between 35 and 55 years old who had recovered from COVID-19. Each CDR3 is given with its conserved first and last residue. The order of the fields is D gene, clone size, V gene, J gene, CDR3 protein, CDR3 DNA. The D gene is left open where the match is weak. Only part of the rows carry a size: once, few, many, or a class if the clone is expanded.

D: -; size: -; V: TRBV6-6; J: TRBJ1-1; CDR3: CASSRTRRDINRRNTEAFF; DNA: TGTGCCAGCAGCCGAACACGCCGGGACATTAATCGGAGAAACACTGAAGCTTTCTTT
D: TRBD2; size: -; V: TRBV4-3; J: TRBJ2-1; CDR3: CASSQDASGRIEQFF; DNA: TGCGCCAGCAGCCAAGATGCTAGCGGGAGAATTGAGCAGTTCTTC
D: -; size: -; V: TRBV6-5; J: TRBJ2-7; CDR3: CASSYQAGLGEQYF; DNA: TGTGCCAGCAGTTACCAGGCAGGGTTGGGCGAGCAGTACTTC
D: -; size: -; V: TRBV15; J: TRBJ1-2; CDR3: CATSEEEGGLRGYTF; DNA: TGTGCCACCAGCGAAGAGGAAGGCGGCTTACGTGGCTACACCTTC
D: -; size: -; V: TRBV29-1; J: TRBJ2-7; CDR3: CSVEGGDLSSYEQYF; DNA: TGCAGCGTTGAAGGAGGGGACTTAAGCTCCTACGAGCAGTACTTC
D: -; size: -; V: TRBV25-1; J: TRBJ1-3; CDR3: CASSESVGVRNTIYF; DNA: TGTGCCAGCAGTGAATCGGTCGGGGTTAGAAACACCATATATTTT
D: TRBD1; size: -; V: TRBV29-1; J: TRBJ2-5; CDR3: CSVGTGDSRPSGETQYF; DNA: TGCAGCGTCGGGACAGGGGACTCCCGACCCTCCGGAGAGACCCAGTACTTC
D: -; size: -; V: TRBV6-5; J: TRBJ1-1; CDR3: CASRQGMKNTEAFF; DNA: TGTGCCAGCCGGCAGGGTATGAAGAACACTGAAGCTTTCTTT
D: -; size: -; V: TRBV30; J: TRBJ2-5; CDR3: CAWSLLQETQYF; DNA: TGTGCCTGGAGTCTACTCCAAGAGACCCAGTACTTC
D: -; size: -; V: TRBV5-5; J: TRBJ1-6; CDR3: CASSGVTANNSPLHF; DNA: TGTGCCAGCAGCGGTGTGACAGCAAATAATTCACCCCTCCACTTT
D: TRBD1; size: -; V: TRBV7-6; J: TRBJ2-3; CDR3: CASSLEIPTGVGSTDTQYF; DNA: TGTGCCAGCAGCCTAGAAATCCCCACAGGGGTAGGGAGCACAGATACGCAGTATTTT
D: TRBD2; size: -; V: TRBV7-8; J: TRBJ2-3; CDR3: CASSLVSGSTDTQYF; DNA: TGTGCCAGCAGCTTAGTTAGCGGGTCCACAGATACGCAGTATTTT
D: -; size: -; V: TRBV7-8; J: TRBJ1-2; CDR3: CASSLRGGRGYGYTF; DNA: TGTGCCAGCAGCTTAAGGGGGGGCCGCGGCTATGGCTACACCTTC
D: -; size: -; V: TRBV9; J: TRBJ2-3; CDR3: CASSPRGARFDTQYF; DNA: TGTGCCAGCAGCCCTCGTGGGGCACGATTCGATACGCAGTATTTT
D: -; size: -; V: TRBV6-1; J: TRBJ1-1; CDR3: CASSEVVGRIRRTEAFF; DNA: TGTGCCAGCAGTGAGGTCGTGGGGAGAATCCGTCGCACTGAAGCTTTCTTT
D: TRBD1; size: -; V: TRBV19; J: TRBJ1-6; CDR3: CASSRGFRQGDNSPLHF; DNA: TGTGCCAGTAGTCGAGGATTCCGACAGGGGGATAATTCACCCCTCCACTTT
D: -; size: -; V: TRBV19; J: TRBJ2-5; CDR3: CASKGREKTQYF; DNA: TGTGCCAGTAAAGGCAGGGAAAAGACCCAGTACTTC
D: TRBD1; size: -; V: TRBV30; J: TRBJ1-2; CDR3: CAWSGLSQGSGYTF; DNA: TGTGCCTGGAGTGGATTGTCACAGGGGAGTGGCTACACCTTC
D: -; size: -; V: TRBV25-1; J: TRBJ2-3; CDR3: CASSDGTGRDTQYF; DNA: TGTGCCAGCAGTGATGGTACAGGTCGAGATACGCAGTATTTT
D: TRBD1; size: -; V: TRBV30; J: TRBJ1-2; CDR3: CASTPGQGSSDGYTF; DNA: TGTGCCTCCACTCCAGGACAGGGATCATCGGACGGCTACACCTTC
D: -; size: -; V: TRBV15; J: TRBJ2-1; CDR3: CATSRDRMLAAGEQFF; DNA: TGTGCCACCAGCAGAGATCGTATGTTAGCGGCTGGGGAGCAGTTCTTC
D: TRBD1; size: -; V: TRBV11-2; J: TRBJ1-2; CDR3: CASSLDRVRGHGYTF; DNA: TGTGCCAGCAGCTTAGATCGGGTCAGGGGGCATGGCTACACCTTC
D: TRBD1; size: once; V: TRBV7-2; J: TRBJ2-1; CDR3: CASSLGDRSQFF; DNA: TGTGCCAGCAGCTTAGGGGACAGATCACAGTTCTTC
D: -; size: -; V: TRBV7-3; J: TRBJ2-6; CDR3: CASSFPSGANVLTF; DNA: TGTGCCAGCAGCTTTCCGTCTGGGGCCAACGTCCTGACTTTC
D: TRBD1; size: -; V: TRBV7-2; J: TRBJ2-7; CDR3: CASSPSSGTGEGYEQYF; DNA: TGTGCCAGCAGCCCGAGCTCCGGGACAGGGGAGGGCTACGAGCAGTACTTC
D: TRBD2; size: -; V: TRBV7-9; J: TRBJ2-5; CDR3: CASSFPREGPETQYF; DNA: TGTGCCAGCAGCTTTCCTCGGGAGGGCCCCGAGACCCAGTACTTC
D: -; size: -; V: TRBV6-5; J: TRBJ2-7; CDR3: CASRTDSYEQYF; DNA: TGTGCCAGCAGGACAGACTCCTACGAGCAGTACTTC